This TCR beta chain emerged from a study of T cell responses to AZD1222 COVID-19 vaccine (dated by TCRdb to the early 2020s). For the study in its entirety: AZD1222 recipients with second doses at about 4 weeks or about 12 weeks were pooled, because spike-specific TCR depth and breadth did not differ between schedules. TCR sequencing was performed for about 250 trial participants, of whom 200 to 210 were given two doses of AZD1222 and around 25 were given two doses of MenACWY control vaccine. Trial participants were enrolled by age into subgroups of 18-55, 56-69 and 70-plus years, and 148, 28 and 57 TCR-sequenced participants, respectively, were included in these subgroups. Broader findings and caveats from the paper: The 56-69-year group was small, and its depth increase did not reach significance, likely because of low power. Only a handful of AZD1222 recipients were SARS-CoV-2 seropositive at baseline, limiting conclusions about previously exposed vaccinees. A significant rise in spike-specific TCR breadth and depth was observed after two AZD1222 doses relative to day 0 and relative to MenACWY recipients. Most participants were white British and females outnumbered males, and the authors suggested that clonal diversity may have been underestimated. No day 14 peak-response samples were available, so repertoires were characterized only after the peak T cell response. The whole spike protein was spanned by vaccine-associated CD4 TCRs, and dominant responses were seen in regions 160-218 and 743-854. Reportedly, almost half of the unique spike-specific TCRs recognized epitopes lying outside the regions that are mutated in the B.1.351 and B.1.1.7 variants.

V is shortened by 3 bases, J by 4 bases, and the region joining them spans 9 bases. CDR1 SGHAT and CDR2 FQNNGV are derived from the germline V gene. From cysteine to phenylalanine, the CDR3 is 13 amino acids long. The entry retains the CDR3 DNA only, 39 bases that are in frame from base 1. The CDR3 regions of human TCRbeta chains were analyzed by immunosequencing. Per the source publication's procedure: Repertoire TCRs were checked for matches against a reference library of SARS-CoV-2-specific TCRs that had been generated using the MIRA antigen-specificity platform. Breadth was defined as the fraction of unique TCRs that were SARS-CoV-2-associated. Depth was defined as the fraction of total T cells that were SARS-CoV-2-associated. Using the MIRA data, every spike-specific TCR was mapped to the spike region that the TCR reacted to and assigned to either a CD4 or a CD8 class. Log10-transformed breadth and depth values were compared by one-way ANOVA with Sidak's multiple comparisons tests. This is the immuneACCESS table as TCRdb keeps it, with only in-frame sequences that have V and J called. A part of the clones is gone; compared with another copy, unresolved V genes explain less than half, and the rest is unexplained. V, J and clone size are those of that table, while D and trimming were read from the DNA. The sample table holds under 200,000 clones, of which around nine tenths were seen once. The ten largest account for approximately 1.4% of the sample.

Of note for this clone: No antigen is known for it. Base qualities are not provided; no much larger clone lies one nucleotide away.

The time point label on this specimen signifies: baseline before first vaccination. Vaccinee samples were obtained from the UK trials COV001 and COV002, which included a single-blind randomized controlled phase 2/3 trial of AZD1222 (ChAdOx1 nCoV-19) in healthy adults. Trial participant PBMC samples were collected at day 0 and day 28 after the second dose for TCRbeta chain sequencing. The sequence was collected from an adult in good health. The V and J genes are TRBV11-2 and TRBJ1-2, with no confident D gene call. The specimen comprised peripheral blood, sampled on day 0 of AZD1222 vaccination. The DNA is TGTGCCAGCAGCTTGGGTGGGCCCTATGGCTACACCTTC. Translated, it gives CASSLGGPYGYTF.